A single sample is the source of the 2 T cell receptor beta chains below, sequenced in a study of blood T cell repertoires in COVID-19. Here immunoSEQ multiplex PCR was the method, and the copy in TCRdb shows in-frame clones only, minus some. The sample contains 380,000 or so clones, roughly 90% of which appear only once. Sequenced: peripheral blood. Every receptor here comes from a woman aged 60 to 75 with COVID-19, enrolled during active disease.

The CDR3 loop is CASSTPRDRFTDTQYF. In nucleotides, the CDR3 is TGTGCCAGTAGTACCCCCCGGGACAGGTTCACAGATACGCAGTATTTT. The gene calls are TRBV19 and TRBJ2-3; the match to TRBD1 covers 8 bases. V dropped 4 bases and J dropped 2; count of bases not matched to a gene: 8. Germline-derived CDR1 and CDR2 are LNHDA and SQIVND (reference sequence). This CDR3 has 16 residues.

V is TRBV5-1 and J is TRBJ2-6; D uncertain. The CDR3 loop spans 14 amino acids. Germline lookup yields CDR1 SGHRS and CDR2 YFSETQ. Trimming left V 4 bases short and J 0 bases short, with 5 bases between. In DNA, the CDR3 is TGCGCCAGCAGCCCGTACTCTGGGGCCAACGTCCTGACTTTC. This encodes CASSPYSGANVLTF.